This TCR beta chain appears in the sequencing data of a study of PD-1 blockade in classical Hodgkin lymphoma. Overall study findings and caveats: What caused the repertoire differences, perhaps disease activity or prior therapy, remains undefined.

Note on this clone: Its antigen is currently unknown.

Profiled with immunoSEQ multiplex PCR; TCRdb holds only in-frame clones, not every one. The profile shows fewer than 40,000 clones, roughly nine tenths of them singletons. The time point was: newly diagnosed, previously untreated cHL patient sample. With magnetic negative selection, CD4+ T cells were purified from PBMCs that had been thawed. Researchers used newly diagnosed, untreated classical Hodgkin lymphoma PBMCs for comparison. The CDR3 runs 14 residues. Trimming pared 3 bases from V and 7 bases from J, leaving 15 bases between. Germline CDR1 and CDR2: SEHNR and FQNEAQ (reference sequence). The sample consisted of CD4+ T cells from blood. This clonotype was sampled from a human donor with classical Hodgkin lymphoma. V usage is TRBV7-9 and J usage is TRBJ1-2; D uncertain. The CDR3 protein is CASSLEHLPGGYTF. The CDR3 DNA sequence: TGTGCCAGCAGCTTGGAACACCTCCCAGGTGGCTACACCTTC. The complete variable domain, with remaining parts taken from reference TRBV7-9 and TRBJ1-2, reads DTGVSQNPRHKITKRGQNVTFRCDPISEHNRLYWYRQTLGQGPEFLTYFQNEAQLEKSRLLSDRFSAERPKGSFSTLEIQRTEQGDSAMYLCASSLEHLPGGYTFGSGTRLTVV.